The rows below give T cell receptor beta chains drawn from one sample of a study of breast tumors, draining lymph nodes, adjacent tissues. MiXCR, run by TCRdb on the multiplex PCR reads, gives a single entry per CDR3 protein. The sample has about 24,000 distinct CDR3 sequences, approximately 63% seen once. Sequenced material: tumor-adjacent breast tissue. These receptors all stem from a female donor with breast cancer. Some clones in this sample may be carry-over from other donors' samples. The CDR3 runs from the conserved cysteine through the conserved F or W. A D gene is named only where the DNA matches it firmly. For some rows the clone size is stated as once, few or many, or as a class when expanded; others skip it.

v_gene,d_gene,j_gene,abundance,CDR3aa,CDR3nt
TRBV7-2,.,TRBJ2-3,once,CASTNPMVSTDTQYF,TGTGCCAGCACCAACCCCATGGTTAGCACAGATACGCAGTATTTT
TRBV14,.,TRBJ2-5,many,CASSQVVGETQYF,TGTGCCAGCAGTCAAGTGGTAGGGGAGACCCAGTACTTC
TRBV5-1,TRBD2,TRBJ2-7,.,CASSEATSGPSSYEQYF,TGCGCCAGCAGCGAAGCGACTAGCGGGCCGAGCTCCTACGAGCAGTACTTC
TRBV27,TRBD1,TRBJ1-6,.,CASSLSKGTGWNSPLHF,TGTGCCAGCAGTTTATCGAAAGGGACAGGGTGGAATTCACCCCTCCACTTT
TRBV20-1,.,TRBJ1-6,medium-sized,CSAREPGQSYNSPLHF,TGCAGTGCTAGAGAACCCGGACAGTCTTATAATTCACCCCTCCACTTT
TRBV6-5,.,TRBJ1-4,few,CASSRAGATNEKLFF,TGTGCCAGCAGCCGGGCAGGAGCAACTAATGAAAAACTGTTTTTT
TRBV15,.,TRBJ1-5,.,CATSRGASGQPQHF,TGTGCCACCAGCAGAGGGGCCTCGGGTCAGCCCCAGCATTTT
TRBV5-1,.,TRBJ2-3,medium-sized,CASSPLAGAIPDTQYF,TGCGCCAGCAGCCCCCTTGCCGGGGCGATCCCAGATACGCAGTATTTT
TRBV20-1,TRBD1,TRBJ2-7,.,CSASEDRARKQYF,TGCAGTGCTAGTGAGGACAGGGCTAGAAAGCAGTACTTC
TRBV5-6,TRBD1,TRBJ1-6,.,CASSSGQGNSPLHF,TGTGCCAGCAGCTCGGGACAGGGAAATTCACCCCTCCACTTT
TRBV6-5,.,TRBJ1-2,medium-sized,CASSYRGGNYGYTF,TGTGCCAGCAGTTACCGCGGGGGCAACTATGGCTACACCTTC
TRBV9,TRBD1,TRBJ2-4,.,CASSVDPGTGVKNIQYF,TGTGCCAGCAGCGTAGACCCCGGGACAGGGGTCAAAAACATTCAGTACTTC
TRBV3-1,TRBD1,TRBJ1-5,many,CASSQEDRGPQPQHF,TGTGCCAGCAGCCAAGAAGACAGGGGCCCTCAGCCCCAGCATTTT
TRBV28,.,TRBJ1-2,few,CASSRGVLRDLNYGYTF,TGTGCCAGCAGTAGAGGGGTCCTCAGGGATCTCAACTATGGCTACACCTTC
TRBV11-2,.,TRBJ1-5,.,CASSWDKSNQPQHF,TGTGCCAGCAGCTGGGACAAGAGCAATCAGCCCCAGCATTTT
TRBV24-1,.,TRBJ2-3,.,CATSEPSGFGTDTQYF,TGTGCCACCAGTGAACCAAGCGGGTTTGGCACAGATACGCAGTATTTT
TRBV20-1,.,TRBJ2-1,.,CSAPDPKNEQFF,TGCAGTGCCCCAGACCCAAAGAATGAGCAGTTCTTC
TRBV20-1,TRBD2,TRBJ2-2,.,CSTILGLADLPNTGELFF,TGCAGTACTATTTTGGGACTAGCGGACCTTCCGAACACCGGGGAGCTGTTTTTT
TRBV12-3/TRBV12-4,.,TRBJ1-2,.,CASSPPGLGLYGYTF,TGTGCCAGCAGTCCACCGGGACTCGGGCTCTATGGCTACACCTTC
TRBV6-6,TRBD2,TRBJ2-3,.,CASTLAGAGDTQYF,TGTGCCAGCACGCTAGCGGGAGCAGGGGATACGCAGTATTTT
TRBV24-1,.,TRBJ2-5,many,CATSDIRKGVQETQYF,TGTGCCACCAGTGATATCCGGAAGGGGGTCCAAGAGACCCAGTACTTC
TRBV5-1,TRBD2,TRBJ2-7,once,CASSLSLSSGSYEQYF,TGCGCCAGCAGCTTGAGTTTGTCTAGCGGATCCTACGAGCAGTACTTC
TRBV7-9,.,TRBJ1-3,.,CASSPGSFGNTIYF,TGTGCCAGCAGTCCAGGGTCTTTTGGAAACACCATATATTTT
TRBV20-1,TRBD2,TRBJ2-7,.,CSARRTSGTYEQYF,TGCAGTGCCCGACGGACTAGCGGGACCTACGAGCAGTACTTC
TRBV10-3,.,TRBJ2-7,.,CAVSDGGPIPYEQYF,TGTGCCGTCAGTGACGGCGGGCCGATCCCCTACGAGCAGTACTTC
TRBV9,.,TRBJ2-1,medium-sized,CASSKQTGREQFF,TGTGCCAGCAGCAAACAAACAGGGAGGGAGCAGTTCTTC